A selection of T cell receptor beta chains follows, all from one sample in a study of T cell repertoires in cytomegalovirus infection. TCRdb passed the reads through MiXCR, listing each CDR3 protein once. The sample includes a few hundred thousand distinct CDR3 sequences, approximately 40% of them seen just once. Their specific antigens are unknown. This specimen was cultured PBMCs, taken from culture after CMV antigen stimulation. These receptors came from a human donor in good health (CMV status not recorded). Some clones in this sample may be carry-over from other donors' samples. The CDR3 runs from the conserved cysteine through the conserved F or W. D genes are given only for firm matches. Clone size is not always given. Where it is, it says once, few, many or a class for expanded clones.

clone size	D gene	V gene	J gene	CDR3 DNA	CDR3 protein
-	-	TRBV6-6	TRBJ2-7	TGTAGCTCCCGGACCACCTACGAGCAGTACTTC	CSSRTTYEQYF
-	-	TRBV2	TRBJ2-2	TGTGCCAGCAGTGTTCAGCAGGGGGGCACCGGGGAGCTGTTTTTT	CASSVQQGGTGELFF
-	TRBD2	TRBV20-1	TRBJ2-5	TGCAGTGGGGGGACTAGCGGGAGGAGAGAGACCCAGTACTTC	CSGGTSGRRETQYF
-	TRBD2	TRBV18	TRBJ2-5	TGTGCCAGCTCACCAATAGCGGGGTTCCAAGAGACCCAGTACTTC	CASSPIAGFQETQYF
-	-	TRBV7-2	TRBJ2-3	TGTGCCAGCAGCTTAAAGCCTCGACTAGTTGAAGATACGCAGTATTTT	CASSLKPRLVEDTQYF
-	TRBD2	TRBV7-9	TRBJ2-1	TGTGCCAGCAGCTTAGGCGGGAGTATCAATGAGCAGTTCTTC	CASSLGGSINEQFF
-	TRBD1	TRBV6-1	TRBJ2-3	TGTGCCAGCAGTGAGTGGACAGGGGCGGAAGATACGCAGTATTTT	CASSEWTGAEDTQYF
-	TRBD2	TRBV4-1	TRBJ2-7	TGCGCCAGCAGCCAAGAAGCGGGGTACTACGAGCAGTACTTC	CASSQEAGYYEQYF
-	-	TRBV12-3/TRBV12-4	TRBJ2-3	TGTGCCAGCGGACCTGACACAGATACGCAGTATTTT	CASGPDTDTQYF
few	-	TRBV6-5	TRBJ2-7	TGTGCCAGCAGTTACTCGGCAGGGGCCTACGAGCAGTACTTC	CASSYSAGAYEQYF
-	-	TRBV6-5	TRBJ1-1	TGTGCCAGCAGTTGGTCAGGAGAGAACACTGAAGCTTTCTTT	CASSWSGENTEAFF
once	TRBD2	TRBV10-2	TRBJ2-7	TGCGCCAGCAGTGAGTTTGGGACTAGCGGGAGGGCCGGATCCTACGAGCAGTACTTC	CASSEFGTSGRAGSYEQYF
-	TRBD1	TRBV2	TRBJ2-1	TGTGCCGGCGGTTCCTCACTCAGGGGGAGCTCCTACAATGAGCAGTTCTTC	CAGGSSLRGSSYNEQFF
-	-	TRBV19	TRBJ1-5	TGTGCCACCTCGGTGGGCCAGGGAGTTAATCAGCCCCAGCATTTT	CATSVGQGVNQPQHF
-	-	TRBV4-3	TRBJ2-1	TGCGCCAGCAGCCGGCGGGAGAGGGGGTACAATGAGCAGTTCTTC	CASSRRERGYNEQFF
-	-	TRBV20-1	TRBJ2-2	TGCAGTGCTAGTGTAGAGAGAGCTGGGGTTAACGGGGAGCTGTTTTTT	CSASVERAGVNGELFF
-	TRBD2	TRBV25-1	TRBJ2-5	TGTGCCAGCACCCCGGGGGGAGAGACCCAGTACTTC	CASTPGGETQYF
-	-	TRBV27	TRBJ1-5	TGTGCCAGCAGTTTCTTCATCCAGAATTTTGGAAATCAGCCCCAGCATTTT	CASSFFIQNFGNQPQHF
-	TRBD2	TRBV11-2	TRBJ2-1	TGTGCCAGCAGCTTAGTTGGGACTAGCGGTAAGCAGTTCTTC	CASSLVGTSGKQFF
few	-	TRBV7-2	TRBJ1-6	TGTGCCAGCAGCCCTATTCCCCGGGGGCTAAATTCACCCCTCCACTTT	CASSPIPRGLNSPLHF
once	-	TRBV10-3	TRBJ2-6	TGTGCCATGACCGATGGCTCTGGGGCCAACGTCCTGACTTTC	CAMTDGSGANVLTF
-	-	TRBV7-2	TRBJ2-5	TGTGCCAGCAGCTCGTCCGGGTCAGAGACCCAGTACTTC	CASSSSGSETQYF
few	TRBD1	TRBV27	TRBJ2-2	TGTGCCAGCAGTCCCCGACAGGGGGCCTCGACACCCGGGGAGCTGTTTTTT	CASSPRQGASTPGELFF
-	-	TRBV5-5	TRBJ1-1	TGTGCCAGCAGCTTGAGCGGGGGGACTGTAGAAGCTTTCTTT	CASSLSGGTVEAFF
few	TRBD2	TRBV19	TRBJ2-7	TGTGCCAGTAGTAGCACTAGCGGGAGTGTGTACGAGCAGTACTTC	CASSSTSGSVYEQYF
-	-	TRBV20-1	TRBJ1-1	TGCAGTGCTAGGTCCGGTAACACTGAAGCTTTCTTT	CSARSGNTEAFF